A single sample is the source of the 9 T cell receptor beta chains below, sequenced in a study of T cells in Graves' hyperthyroidism and ophthalmopathy. RNA transcripts gave rise to amplified TCR beta CDR3 regions. RT-PCR in the first round (using the HTBI primer set) targeted the TCR CDR3. Each CDR3 protein gets one entry after TCRdb re-called the multiplex PCR reads with MiXCR. The table has more than 450,000 distinct CDR3 sequences, 20% seen once; the top ten hold approximately 50%. Material for sequencing was blood. Source of these receptors: a man aged 35 to 55 with Graves' ophthalmopathy.

Only a few counts were recorded for this clonotype. V usage is TRBV6-1 and J usage is TRBJ1-5; no definite D call. The CDR3 runs to 13 residues. The V and J ends lost 6 bases and 1 base respectively, with 7 bases between them. Per germline, CDR1 MNHNS and CDR2 SASEGT. The CDR3 DNA sequence: TGTGCCAGCAGCGAATACAGCAATCAGCCCCAGCATTTT. This translates into CASSEYSNQPQHF.

This clonotype was observed a few times. The chain uses TRBV4-3 and TRBJ2-1, with 12 bases fitting TRBD2. Trimming cost V 0 bases and J 5 bases; bases outside gene matches: 5. In germline, CDR1 is LGHNA, CDR2 YSLEER. There are 17 residues in the CDR3. The CDR3 nucleotides are TGCGCCAGCAGCCAAGAAGGGACTAGCGGGTTCGACAATGAGCAGTTCTTC. Translation: CASSQEGTSGFDNEQFF.

This clonotype appeared a few times. V and J are TRBV13 and TRBJ2-1; D call uncertain. Per the germline V gene, CDR1 is PRHDT and CDR2 is FYEKMQ (reference sequence). The V end lost 5 bases, the J end lost 9 bases, and 11 bases lay between the germline ends. The CDR3 sequence is 12 residues long. This CDR3 is CASSQRTGEQFF. In DNA form, the CDR3 reads TGTGCCAGCAGCCAAAGGACGGGTGAGCAGTTCTTC.

This clonotype was picked up a small number of times. The chain has TRBV6-1 and TRBJ1-2; TRBD1 matches 10 bases. The germline gives CDR1 MNHNS, CDR2 SASEGT. The ends lost 4 bases at V and 3 bases at J; junction bases unmatched: 5. This CDR3 is built from 15 residues. CDR3 in amino acids: CASSGQGAVDYGYTF. Written as DNA, the CDR3 is TGTGCCAGCAGTGGACAGGGGGCGGTGGACTATGGCTACACCTTC.

This sequence joins TRBV6-1 and TRBJ1-1, with 7 positions matching TRBD1. This CDR3 has 16 residues. Germline CDR1 reads MNHNS; CDR2 reads SASEGT. V trimming: 5 bases; J trimming: 1 base; junction bases outside the gene matches: 10. CDR3 DNA sequence: TGTGCCAGCAGTTTCAACCACGACAGGGAGAACACTGAAGCTTTCTTT. Translating it yields CASSFNHDRENTEAFF.

This clonotype showed up many times. The chain has TRBV5-1 and TRBJ1-2; TRBD1 matches 9 bases. The CDR3 has 14 residues. Germline CDR1 SGHRS, CDR2 YFSETQ. J was trimmed by 7 bases and V by 3 bases; bases with no gene match: 7. CDR3 nucleotide sequence: TGCGCCAGCAGCTATCGGACAGGGGATGTTGGCTACACCTTC. Residues: CASSYRTGDVGYTF.

This clonotype was picked up many times. This chain links TRBV20-1 with TRBJ2-3; a weak D match, TRBD2 (7 bases). The CDR3 runs to 12 residues. Looked up from germline, CDR1 is DFQATT and CDR2 is SNEGSKA (reference sequence). Between the trimmed V and J ends, which lost 8 bases and 3 bases, there was a span of 12 bases. This CDR3 is CSTRGGTDTQYF. The CDR3 coding sequence is TGCAGTACGAGGGGGGGGACAGATACGCAGTATTTT.

This clonotype showed up just a few times. The chain carries TRBV5-1 and TRBJ2-1; no clear D. The CDR3 is 16 residues long. CDR1 SGHRS and CDR2 YFSETQ come from the germline V gene. Trimming stripped 0 bases from V and 3 bases from J, with 13 bases between. CDR3 loop: CASSLVAREVYNEQFF. The CDR3 DNA reads TGCGCCAGCAGCTTGGTGGCCCGCGAGGTCTACAATGAGCAGTTCTTC.

This clonotype was picked up a small number of times. The rearrangement joins TRBV12-3 or TRBV12-4 to TRBJ1-5; 7 bases match TRBD1. The CDR3 runs to 13 residues. Unmatched junction bases numbered 11, after V lost 5 bases and J lost 13 bases. The CDR3 DNA sequence: TGTGCCAGCAGTCCTAAGGAGTCACAGGGGCAGCATTTT. Translating gives CASSPKESQGQHF.